This T cell receptor beta chain was identified during a study of response to subunit inactivated influenza vaccine. TCRdb reprocessed the RT-PCR reads via MiXCR and lists one record per CDR3 protein. The sample contains about 300,000 distinct CDR3 sequences, roughly 22% of which appear only once. This clonotype was observed a handful of times. Its target is unknown. Germline V CDR1 and CDR2: DFQATT, SNEGSKA (reference sequence). V was pared by 1 base and J by 4 bases, with 8 bases between. CDR3 length equals 14 residues. Study outcomes and limitations: Authors suggested seasonal influenza vaccinations each recruit few new T cells.

V gene TRBV20-1 combines with J gene TRBJ1-6; D is ambiguous. Sequencing was performed on PBMCs from blood, taken less than 22 months after vaccination. The clonotype originates from a man aged 45 to 70 who received an inactivated influenza vaccine. CDR3 sequence (DNA): TGCAGTGCTAGAGCTTTGACTTATAATTCACCCCTCCACTTT. Translation: CSARALTYNSPLHF.